This section outlines one T cell receptor (beta chain) sequence together with its context. The entry originates in a study of blood T cell repertoires in COVID-19. Study information: Specimens from acute and convalescent COVID-19 originated in the United States, Italy and Spain. The cDNA or gDNA used as material had been derived from T cells, B-cell-depleted T cells, or PBMCs.

This CDR3 region has 15 residues. As handled by the study authors: Scientists estimated how many nucleated cells there were by amplifying reference gene primers. The data were produced by immunoSEQ multiplex PCR, yet TCRdb's version contains in-frame clones alone and is incomplete. From that table come the V and J calls and clone size; the DNA was used to work out D and trimming. The table has about 250,000 clones, 83% seen once. Sequenced: peripheral blood. The rearrangement uses TRBV21-1 and TRBJ2-2; TRBD1 was called by the table and not checked on the DNA. TRBV21-1 is a pseudogene. The sequence was obtained from an elderly man with acute or convalescent COVID-19. For the CDR3, the DNA is TGTGCCAGCAGCGCTGGGCAGGGCCTGGGCGGGGAGCTGTTTTTT. It specifies CASSAGQGLGGELFF.